These 27 T cell receptor beta chains were sequenced from one sample in a study of blood T cells in healthy people across ages. Primers used in a second PCR of about 7 to 11 cycles were a sample-barcoded 5' primer and a J-beta primer mix. One entry per CDR3 protein results from TCRdb running MiXCR on the 5' RACE reads. Of around 1,900,000 distinct CDR3 sequences listed, roughly two fifths are singletons. Input material: blood. These receptors came from a human donor in good health.

This clonotype was observed a few times. The chain joins TRBV10-3 to TRBJ2-5, with D perhaps matching TRBD1 (6 bases). This CDR3 contains 13 residues. CDR1 and CDR2 (germline): ENHRY, SYGVKD. V was clipped by 8 bases and J by 5 bases, with 15 bases between them. DNA for the CDR3: TGTGCCATCGGACAACTCGGACAGGAGACCCAGTACTTC. Protein sequence: CAIGQLGQETQYF.

At least ten counts were recorded for this clonotype. This chain connects TRBV29-1 to TRBJ2-4, with D maybe TRBD1 (7 bases). The germline V gene encodes CDR1 SQVTM and CDR2 ANQGSEA. The length of the CDR3 is 13 residues. Trimming left V 4 bases short and J 6 bases short, with 13 bases between. The CDR3 loop reads CSVAPQGGNIQYF. In nucleotides, the CDR3 is TGCAGCGTTGCCCCCCAGGGGGGAAACATTCAGTACTTC.

The chain is built from TRBV7-2 and TRBJ2-1; D could derive from TRBD1 or TRBD2 (5 bases each). The germline gives CDR1 SGHTA, CDR2 FQGNSA. The length of the CDR3 is 16 residues. Trimming pared 1 base from V and 4 bases from J, leaving 14 bases between. The CDR3 loop reads CASSLDVAGGYNEQFF. The CDR3 DNA follows: TGTGCCAGCAGCTTAGATGTTGCTGGGGGTTACAATGAGCAGTTCTTC.

Only a few counts were recorded for this clonotype. The chain joins TRBV7-9 to TRBJ2-5; either TRBD1 or TRBD2 may supply D (5 bases each). The ends were cut back, 2 bases at V and 11 bases at J, with 21 bases in the middle. The CDR3 loop spans 15 amino acids. Germline V lookup: CDR1 SEHNR, CDR2 FQNEAQ (reference sequence). The CDR3 loop reads CASSLPRAPLGEQYF. The CDR3 DNA reads as TGTGCCAGCAGCTTACCCAGGGCGCCGTTGGGGGAGCAGTACTTC.

Only one count was recorded for this clonotype. The V call is TRBV20-1, the J call TRBJ2-5; no reliable D call. Trimming shortened V by 6 bases and J by 5 bases, and 25 bases separated the two germline ends. This CDR3 is built from 16 residues. Germline assignment: CDR1 DFQATT and CDR2 SNEGSKA (reference sequence). CDR3 sequence: CSASTTDARWRETQYF. DNA of the CDR3: TGCAGTGCCAGCACTACGGACGCCCGATGGCGGGAGACCCAGTACTTC.

This clonotype turned up a few times. The chain recombines TRBV11-2 with TRBJ1-6; a weak D match, TRBD1 (6 bases). Looked up from germline, CDR1 is SGHAT and CDR2 is FQNNGV. V was shortened by 9 bases and J by 3 bases, with 12 bases between the two germline ends. This CDR3 has 14 residues. The CDR3 sequence: CASLDSFYNSPLHF. CDR3 in DNA: TGTGCCAGTTTGGACAGCTTCTATAATTCACCCCTCCACTTT.

This clonotype was recorded a few times. This chain joins TRBV27 and TRBJ1-6, with 7 nucleotides matching TRBD1. After removal of 7 bases from V and 7 bases from J, the junction contained 7 bases not matched to a gene. The CDR3 consists of 14 residues. Germline CDR1 MNHEY, CDR2 SMNVEV (reference sequence). The CDR3 loop is CASTLTGQNSPLHF. In DNA, the CDR3 is TGTGCCAGCACCTTGACAGGGCAAAATTCACCCCTCCACTTT.

This clonotype was detected only a few times. The V call is TRBV7-9, the J call TRBJ2-3, with TRBD2 matching 9 bases. V was clipped by 5 bases and J by 0 bases; unmatched bases: 12. This CDR3 region has 18 residues. Germline V gene data show CDR1 as SEHNR and CDR2 as FQNEAQ (reference sequence). In DNA, the CDR3 is TGTGCCAGCAGCACACGTGGCGGCGCGGGGGGGAGCACAGATACGCAGTATTTT. Its protein is CASSTRGGAGGSTDTQYF.

This clonotype has a count of ten or more. Its ends do not fully match the called genes, so a read error is possible. The gene calls are TRBV5-1 and TRBJ2-5; TRBD1 matches 8 bases. Germline V lookup: CDR1 SGHRS, CDR2 YFSETQ. The CDR3 is made up of 13 amino acids. The CDR3 loop is CASSPGQEETQYF. For the CDR3, the DNA is TGTGCCAGCAGTCCGGGACAGGAAGAGACCCAGTACTTC.

The V call is TRBV20-1, the J call TRBJ2-1, with D tentatively TRBD2 (5 bases). The CDR3 contains 15 residues. Trimming removed 1 base from V and 13 bases from J, with 23 bases in between. From germline, CDR1 is DFQATT and CDR2 SNEGSKA (reference sequence). CDR3 coding DNA: TGCAGTGCTAGAGGAACGGCAGCCCCGTGGGAGACCCAGTTCTTC. Amino acid sequence: CSARGTAAPWETQFF.

This clonotype came up many times. The chain joins TRBV6-2 or TRBV6-3 to TRBJ2-6; no reliable D call. V dropped 3 bases and J dropped 3 bases, with 3 bases sitting between them. The germline gives CDR1 MNHEY, CDR2 SVGEGT. The CDR3 contains 13 residues. CDR3 sequence: CASSYFGANVLTF. The CDR3 nucleotides are TGTGCCAGCAGTTATTTTGGGGCCAACGTCCTGACTTTC.

The chain combines TRBV24-1 with TRBJ2-5, with 7 bases that match TRBD2. Germline V gene data show CDR1 as KGHDR and CDR2 as SFDVKD. J lost 5 bases, V lost 11 bases, and 10 bases had no gene match. This CDR3 region has 13 residues. CDR3 sequence (DNA): TGTGCCATCGCCGGGGGGAGGGTGGAGACCCAGTACTTC. This sequence encodes CAIAGGRVETQYF.

This clonotype was seen more than once but under ten times. CDR3 residues: CASSLGQENYGYTF. The CDR3 DNA sequence: TGTGCCAGCAGTTTAGGGCAGGAGAACTATGGCTACACCTTC. The chain links TRBV28 to TRBJ1-2, with no clear D. Germline CDR1 MDHEN, CDR2 SYDVKM. Trimming pared 2 bases from V and 2 bases from J, leaving 9 bases between. This CDR3 comprises 14 residues.

The gene calls are TRBV29-1 and TRBJ2-5, with D unresolved. CDR3 length: 13 residues. Trimming shortened V by 4 bases and J by 0 bases, and 9 bases separated the two germline ends. CDR1 is SQVTM and CDR2 is ANQGSEA in the germline V gene. CDR3 residues: CSVGPSNQETQYF. CDR3 bases: TGCAGCGTTGGACCCAGTAACCAAGAGACCCAGTACTTC.

This clonotype was detected once. The junction departs from the called germline gene at one end, perhaps through a read error. The chain couples TRBV5-4 to TRBJ2-6, with TRBD1 as a possible D gene (5 bases). Germline CDR1 SGHNT, CDR2 YYREEE (reference sequence). This CDR3 is 15 amino acids long. CDR3 amino acids: CASSLAGPGANVRTF. In DNA form, the CDR3 reads TGTGCCAGCAGCTTGGCAGGGCCTGGGGCCAACGTCCGGACTTTC. Looking up the rest from reference TRBV5-4 and TRBJ2-6 gives the full variable domain: ETGVTQSPTHLIKTRGQQVTLRCSSQSGHNTVSWYQQALGQGPQFIFQYYREEENGRGNFPPRFSGLQFPNYSSELNVNALELDDSALYLCASSLAGPGANVRTFGAGSRLTVL.

In the case of this clonotype: A much larger clone differs by one base, so this may be a read error. This rearrangement joins TRBV7-2 to TRBJ2-5, with no clear D. The DNA matches TRBJ2-1 better at its end, which makes the J call doubtful. Germline CDR1 SGHTA, CDR2 FQGNSA. The CDR3 totals 13 residues. DNA of the CDR3: TGTGCCAGCAGCTTAGTCCACCAAGAGACCCAGTTCTTC. Translation: CASSLVHQETQFF.

This clonotype was found a few times. The rearrangement links TRBV6-2 or TRBV6-3 to TRBJ2-7; tentative D call: TRBD1 (6 bases). Germline assignment: CDR1 MNHEY and CDR2 SVGEGT. Trimming took off 8 bases at V and 3 bases at J, with 11 bases between the two ends. The CDR3 has 12 amino acids. This CDR3 is CASVDSFYEQYF. The CDR3 bases are TGTGCCAGCGTGGACAGTTTCTACGAGCAGTACTTC.

This clonotype turned up a few times. The chain employs TRBV7-2 and TRBJ2-7, with TRBD1 identical over 7 bases. The germline V gene encodes CDR1 SGHTA and CDR2 FQGNSA. There are 14 residues in the CDR3. V trimming: 5 bases; J trimming: 3 bases; junction bases outside the gene matches: 7. CDR3 protein: CASSLDRDRYEQYF. The CDR3, as DNA: TGTGCCAGCAGCCTTGACAGGGACCGCTACGAGCAGTACTTC.

The J gene is TRBJ2-1, the V gene TRBV5-6; unclear D gene. This CDR3 comprises 15 residues. V lost 2 bases and J lost 6, with 15 bases in between. Germline loops: CDR1 SGHDT, CDR2 YYEEEE. This chain's CDR3 is CASSLASLSLNEQFF. The CDR3 region has the DNA TGTGCCAGCAGCTTAGCGTCGCTGAGTCTCAATGAGCAGTTCTTC. Based on the CDR3 plus reference TRBV5-6 and TRBJ2-1, the full variable domain is DAGVTQSPTHLIKTRGQQVTLRCSPKSGHDTVSWYQQALGQGPQFIFQYYEEEERQRGNFPDRFSGHQFPNYSSELNVNALLLGDSALYLCASSLASLSLNEQFFGPGTRLTVL.

This clonotype was detected only a few times. The genes are TRBV6-6 and TRBJ2-7; 9 positions match TRBD1. Germline V gene data show CDR1 as MNHNY and CDR2 as SVGAGI (reference sequence). V trimming: 7 bases; J trimming: 2 bases; junction bases outside the gene matches: 3. The CDR3 spans 13 residues. CDR3 amino acids: CASTQGAPYEQYF. For the CDR3, the DNA is TGTGCCAGCACACAGGGGGCCCCCTACGAGCAGTACTTC.

V usage is TRBV7-9 and J usage is TRBJ1-4; the D is unclear. The germline CDR1 and CDR2 sequences are SEHNR and FQNEAQ (reference sequence). V was pared by 2 bases and J by 6 bases, with 10 bases between. The CDR3 has 14 amino acids. The chain's CDR3 is CASSLTQSDEKLFF. The CDR3 region has the DNA TGTGCCAGCAGCTTAACACAGAGCGATGAAAAACTGTTTTTT.

V usage is TRBV7-2 and J usage is TRBJ2-7; 12 positions agree with TRBD2. CDR3 length: 17 amino acids. V lost 4 bases to trimming and J lost 2 bases; unmatched junction nucleotides: 9. Germline V gene lookup returns CDR1 SGHTA and CDR2 FQGNSA. In nucleotides, the CDR3 is TGTGCCAGCAGCTCGCGGACTAGCGGGGAGACCGCCTACGAGCAGTACTTC. Amino acid sequence: CASSSRTSGETAYEQYF. Full variable domain (outside the CDR3, taken from reference TRBV7-2 and TRBJ2-7): GAGVSQSPSNKVTEKGKDVELRCDPISGHTALYWYRQSLGQGLEFLIYFQGNSAPDKSGLPSDRFSAERTGGSVSTLTIQRTQQEDSAVYLCASSSRTSGETAYEQYFGPGTRLTVT.

This chain uses TRBV10-3 with TRBJ1-4; 9 bases align to TRBD1. Trimming removed 3 bases from V and 11 bases from J; junction bases left unmatched: 10. The CDR3 totals 15 residues. The V gene's germline CDR1 is ENHRY and CDR2 SYGVKD. CDR3 protein: CAISDYVPGQGKLFF. The CDR3 DNA reads as TGTGCCATCAGTGACTACGTCCCGGGACAGGGCAAACTGTTTTTT.

This chain connects TRBV5-1 to TRBJ1-2; TRBD1 aligns across 7 bases. Germline V gives CDR1 SGHRS, CDR2 YFSETQ. V trimming: 5 bases; J trimming: 5 bases; junction bases outside the gene matches: 9. CDR3 length: 14 residues. The CDR3 region has the DNA TGCGCCAGCAGATGGGACAGCGACTCGTATGGCTACACCTTC. Translated: CASRWDSDSYGYTF.

Comments on this clonotype: Given a much more abundant clone one base away, this may be a read error. The gene calls are TRBV4-3 and TRBJ2-5; D not resolved. V was shortened by 0 bases and J by 11 bases, with 13 bases between the two germline ends. Per the germline V gene, CDR1 is LGHNA and CDR2 is YSLEER. The CDR3 consists of 13 residues. The CDR3 loop reads CASSQDVQYGQYF. The CDR3 DNA is TGCGCCAGCAGCCAAGATGTCCAGTATGGGCAGTACTTC.

The chain has TRBV4-1 and TRBJ2-6; maybe TRBD1 (6 bases). Germline CDR1 is MGHRA and CDR2 is YSYEKL. The germline V and J ends were trimmed by 1 base and 5 bases, with 9 bases remaining between them. The CDR3 is 15 amino acids. The CDR3 sequence: CASSQADSRANVLTF. The CDR3 bases are TGCGCCAGCAGCCAAGCGGACAGTAGGGCCAACGTCCTGACTTTC.

This clonotype was counted a few times. The genes are TRBV7-3 and TRBJ2-1, with 8 nucleotides matching TRBD2. The V gene end was trimmed by 3 bases and the J gene end by 6 bases; junction bases not matched to a gene: 7. The CDR3 is 15 amino acids. CDR1 and CDR2 (germline): SGHTA, FQGTGA. The CDR3 reads CASSFSGVLFNEQFF. For the CDR3, the DNA is TGTGCCAGCAGCTTTAGCGGGGTTTTGTTCAATGAGCAGTTCTTC.